The T cell receptor (beta chain) described here comes from a study of shared clonotypes between healthy human individuals. Notes on the study in general: Clonotype sharing across a handful of donors was observed for roughly 5% of naive CD4 clonotypes. Richness estimates generally favored naive over memory subsets. Rarefaction revealed incomplete sorted-subset sequencing despite large depth.

On this clone: The target antigen is unknown.

Every immunoSEQ plate was one replicate of a subset's evenly spread DNA. Clones were read by immunoSEQ multiplex PCR, and TCRdb kept only the in-frame ones, dropping some. The sample has around 2.1 million clones; around 93% are singletons. Positively selected for CCR7, the CD45RO-negative cells used as naive CD8 cells excluded terminally differentiated effector memory CD45RA+ cells. This TCR was sampled from a man younger than 35 in good health. Some clones in this sample may be carry-over from other donors' samples. The sample consisted of naive CD8+ T cells from PBMCs.

CDR3 sequence reads: CASSFQVASDEQFF. The DNA of the CDR3 is TGTGCCAGCAGTTTCCAGGTAGCCAGCGATGAGCAGTTCTTC. This chain uses TRBV28 with TRBJ2-1; no reliable D call. The germline V gene has CDR1 MDHEN and CDR2 SYDVKM. The germline V and J ends were trimmed by 3 bases and 8 bases, with 14 bases remaining between them. CDR3 length: 14 amino acids.